This T cell receptor beta chain was identified during a study of PD-1 blockade in mismatch repair-deficient tumors. CDR1 SEHNR and CDR2 FQNEAQ come from the germline V gene (reference sequence). The CDR3 has 17 residues. Trimming cost V 5 bases and J 2 bases; bases outside gene matches: 12. Clones were sequenced by immunoSEQ multiplex PCR, and TCRdb holds only the in-frame ones, with some missing. There are more than 40,000 clones in the sample; roughly 80% occur only once, and around 8.1% lies in the top ten. The chain couples TRBV7-9 to TRBJ1-1; 9 bases agree with TRBD1. The sequenced sample was peripheral blood, obtained more than 19 weeks after starting pembrolizumab. This receptor was identified in an adult with mismatch repair-deficient cancer. CDR3 region: CASSKPTGGQANTEAFF. CDR3 nucleotide sequence: TGTGCCAGCAGCAAGCCCACAGGGGGCCAAGCCAACACTGAAGCTTTCTTT.